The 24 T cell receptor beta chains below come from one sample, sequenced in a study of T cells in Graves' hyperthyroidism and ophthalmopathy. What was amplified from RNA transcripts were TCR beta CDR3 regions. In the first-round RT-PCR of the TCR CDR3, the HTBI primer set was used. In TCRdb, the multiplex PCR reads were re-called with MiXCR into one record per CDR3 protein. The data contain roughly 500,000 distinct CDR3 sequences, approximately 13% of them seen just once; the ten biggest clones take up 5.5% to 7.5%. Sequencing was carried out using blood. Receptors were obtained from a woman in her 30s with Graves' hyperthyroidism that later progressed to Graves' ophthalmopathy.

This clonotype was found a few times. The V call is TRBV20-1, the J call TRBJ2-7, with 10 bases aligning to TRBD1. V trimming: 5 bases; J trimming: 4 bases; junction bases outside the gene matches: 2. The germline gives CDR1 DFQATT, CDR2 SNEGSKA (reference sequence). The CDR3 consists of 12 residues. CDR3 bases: TGCAGTGCTGACAGGGGGCAGTACGAGCAGTACTTC. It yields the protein CSADRGQYEQYF.

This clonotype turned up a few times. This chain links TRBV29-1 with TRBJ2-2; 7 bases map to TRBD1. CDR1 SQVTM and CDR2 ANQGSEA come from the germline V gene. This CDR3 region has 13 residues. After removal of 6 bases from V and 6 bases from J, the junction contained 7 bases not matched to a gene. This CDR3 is CSVSRQGPGELFF. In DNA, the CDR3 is TGCAGCGTATCGAGACAGGGCCCCGGGGAGCTGTTTTTT.

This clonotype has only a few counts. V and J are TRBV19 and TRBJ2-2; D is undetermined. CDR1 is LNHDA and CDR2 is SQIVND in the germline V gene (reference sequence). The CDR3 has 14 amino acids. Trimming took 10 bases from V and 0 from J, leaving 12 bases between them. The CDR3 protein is CAIDDQPNTGELFF. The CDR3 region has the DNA TGTGCCATTGACGACCAGCCGAACACCGGGGAGCTGTTTTTT.

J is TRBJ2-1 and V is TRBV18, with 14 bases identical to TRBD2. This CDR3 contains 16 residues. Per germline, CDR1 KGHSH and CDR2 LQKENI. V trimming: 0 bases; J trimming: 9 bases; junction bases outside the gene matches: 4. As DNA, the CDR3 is TGTGCCAGCTCACCACCGGGACTAGCGGGAGTAATTGAGCAGTTCTTC. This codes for CASSPPGLAGVIEQFF.

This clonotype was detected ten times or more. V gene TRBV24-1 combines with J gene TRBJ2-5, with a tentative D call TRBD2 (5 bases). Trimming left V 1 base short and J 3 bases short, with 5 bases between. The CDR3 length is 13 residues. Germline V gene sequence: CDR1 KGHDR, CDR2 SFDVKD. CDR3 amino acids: CATSDFGKETQYF. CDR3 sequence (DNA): TGTGCCACCAGTGATTTCGGGAAAGAGACCCAGTACTTC.

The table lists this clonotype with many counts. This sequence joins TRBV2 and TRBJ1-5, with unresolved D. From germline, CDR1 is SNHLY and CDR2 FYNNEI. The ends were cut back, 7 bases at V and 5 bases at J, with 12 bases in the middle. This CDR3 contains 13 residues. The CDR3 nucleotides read TGTGCCAGCATTAAACAGCTCTATCAGCCCCAGCATTTT. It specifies CASIKQLYQPQHF.

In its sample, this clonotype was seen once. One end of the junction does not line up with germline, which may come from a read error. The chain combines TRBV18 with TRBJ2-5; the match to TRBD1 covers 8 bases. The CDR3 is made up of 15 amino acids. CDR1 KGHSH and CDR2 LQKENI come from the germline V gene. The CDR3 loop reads CASSPPGQVQETHYF. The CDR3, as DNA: TGTGCCAGCTCTCCACCGGGACAGGTCCAAGAGACCCACTACTTC.

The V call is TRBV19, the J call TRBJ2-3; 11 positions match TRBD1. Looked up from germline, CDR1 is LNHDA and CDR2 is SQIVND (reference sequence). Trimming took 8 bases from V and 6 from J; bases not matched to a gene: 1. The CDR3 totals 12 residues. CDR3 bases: TGTGCCAGTTGGGACAGGGGGGATACGCAGTATTTT. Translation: CASWDRGDTQYF.

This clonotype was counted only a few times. CDR3 sequence reads: CASSPVGVPGELFF. The CDR3 DNA sequence: TGTGCCAGCAGCCCCGTTGGGGTTCCCGGGGAGCTGTTTTTT. This chain links TRBV4-2 with TRBJ2-2, with D uncertain. This CDR3 comprises 14 residues. V was cut by 4 bases and J by 6 bases, with 12 bases left in between. Germline V gives CDR1 LGHNA, CDR2 YNFKEQ.

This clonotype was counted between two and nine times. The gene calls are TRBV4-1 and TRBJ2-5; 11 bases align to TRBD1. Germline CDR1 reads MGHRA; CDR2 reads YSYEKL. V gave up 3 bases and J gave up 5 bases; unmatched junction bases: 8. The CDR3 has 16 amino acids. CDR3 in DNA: TGCGCCAGCAGCCAGTGGGACAGGGGGGTTAGTGAGACCCAGTACTTC. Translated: CASSQWDRGVSETQYF.

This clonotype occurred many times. The DNA of the CDR3 is TGCAGCGTTGAGGCCCAGGTTAACGTCCTGACTTTC. Protein sequence: CSVEAQVNVLTF. The chain carries TRBV29-1 and TRBJ2-6; D is undetermined. Germline lookup yields CDR1 SQVTM and CDR2 ANQGSEA. Trimming removed 3 bases at V and 10 bases at J, with 10 bases between. The CDR3 runs 12 residues.

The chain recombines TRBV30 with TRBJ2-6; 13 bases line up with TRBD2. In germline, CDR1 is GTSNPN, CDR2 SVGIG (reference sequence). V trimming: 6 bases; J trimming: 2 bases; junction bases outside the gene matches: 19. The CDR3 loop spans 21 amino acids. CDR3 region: CACGSLVGTGTSGTGANVLTF. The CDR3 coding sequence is TGTGCCTGTGGGTCCCTGGTCGGAACGGGGACTAGCGGGACTGGGGCCAACGTCCTGACTTTC.

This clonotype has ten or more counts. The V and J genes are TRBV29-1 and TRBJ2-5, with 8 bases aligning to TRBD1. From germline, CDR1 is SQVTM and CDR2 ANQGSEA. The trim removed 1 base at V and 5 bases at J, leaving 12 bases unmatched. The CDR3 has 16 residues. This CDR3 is CSVEGYRTGGRETQYF. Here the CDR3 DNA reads TGCAGCGTTGAAGGTTACCGAACAGGGGGTAGGGAGACCCAGTACTTC.

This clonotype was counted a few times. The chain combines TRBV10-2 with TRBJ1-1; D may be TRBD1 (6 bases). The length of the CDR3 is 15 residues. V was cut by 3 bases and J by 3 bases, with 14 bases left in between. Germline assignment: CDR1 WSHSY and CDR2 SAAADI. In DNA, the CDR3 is TGCGCCAGCAGTGACCAGGGACAAAGGGACACTGAAGCTTTCTTT. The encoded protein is CASSDQGQRDTEAFF.

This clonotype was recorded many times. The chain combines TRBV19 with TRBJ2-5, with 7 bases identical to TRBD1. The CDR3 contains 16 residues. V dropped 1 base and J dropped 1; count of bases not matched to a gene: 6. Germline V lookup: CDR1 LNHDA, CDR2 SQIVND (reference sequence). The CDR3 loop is CASSIVLTGFQETQYF. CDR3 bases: TGTGCCAGTAGTATAGTCCTGACAGGGTTCCAAGAGACCCAGTACTTC.

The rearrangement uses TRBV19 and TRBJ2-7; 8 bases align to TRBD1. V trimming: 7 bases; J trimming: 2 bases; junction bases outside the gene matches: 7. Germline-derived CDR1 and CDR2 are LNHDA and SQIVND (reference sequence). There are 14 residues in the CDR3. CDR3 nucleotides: TGTGCCAGTAAGGGGGGACAGGCGCCCTACGAGCAGTACTTC. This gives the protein CASKGGQAPYEQYF.

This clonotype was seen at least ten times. The CDR3 DNA reads TGTGCCAGCGGACAGGGTGCTGGGGCCAACGTCCTGACTTTC. Its protein product is CASGQGAGANVLTF. The chain employs TRBV27 and TRBJ2-6; 8 bases agree with TRBD1. Trimming took 8 bases from V and 2 from J; bases not matched to a gene: 2. The CDR3 runs to 14 residues. The germline gives CDR1 MNHEY, CDR2 SMNVEV (reference sequence). Variable domain in full (rest from reference TRBV27 and TRBJ2-6): EAQVTQNPRYLITVTGKKLTVTCSQNMNHEYMSWYRQDPGLGLRQIYYSMNVEVTDKGDVPEGYKVSRKEKRNFPLILESPSPNQTSLYFCASGQGAGANVLTFGAGSRLTVL.

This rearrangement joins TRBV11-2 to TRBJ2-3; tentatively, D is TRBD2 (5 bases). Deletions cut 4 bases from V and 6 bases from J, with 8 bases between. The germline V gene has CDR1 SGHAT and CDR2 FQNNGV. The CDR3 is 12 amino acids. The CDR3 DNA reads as TGTGCCAGCAGCTCGGACTCGGATACGCAGTATTTT. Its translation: CASSSDSDTQYF.

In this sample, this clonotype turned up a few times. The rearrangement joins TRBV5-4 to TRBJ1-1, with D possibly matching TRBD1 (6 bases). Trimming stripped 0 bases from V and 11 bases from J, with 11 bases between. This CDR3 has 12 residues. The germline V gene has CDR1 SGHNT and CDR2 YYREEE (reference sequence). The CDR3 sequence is CASSLETGWAFF. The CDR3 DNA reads TGTGCCAGCAGCTTGGAAACAGGGTGGGCTTTCTTT.

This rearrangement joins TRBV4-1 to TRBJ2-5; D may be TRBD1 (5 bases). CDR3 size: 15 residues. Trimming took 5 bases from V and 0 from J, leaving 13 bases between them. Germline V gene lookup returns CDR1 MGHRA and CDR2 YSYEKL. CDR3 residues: CASSSADTYQETQYF. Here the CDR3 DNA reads TGCGCCAGCAGCTCTGCGGACACGTACCAAGAGACCCAGTACTTC.

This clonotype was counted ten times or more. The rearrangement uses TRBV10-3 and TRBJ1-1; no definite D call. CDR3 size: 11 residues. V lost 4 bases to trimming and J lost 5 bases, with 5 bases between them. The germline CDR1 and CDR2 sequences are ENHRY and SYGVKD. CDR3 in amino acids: CAISAETEAFF. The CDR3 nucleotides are TGTGCCATCAGTGCAGAGACTGAAGCTTTCTTT.

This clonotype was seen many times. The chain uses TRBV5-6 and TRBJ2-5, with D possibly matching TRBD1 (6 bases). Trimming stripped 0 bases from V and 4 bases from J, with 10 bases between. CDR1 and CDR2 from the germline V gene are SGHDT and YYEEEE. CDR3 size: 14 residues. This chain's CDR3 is CASSLVGQPETQYF. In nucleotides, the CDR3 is TGTGCCAGCAGCTTGGTTGGACAGCCAGAGACCCAGTACTTC.

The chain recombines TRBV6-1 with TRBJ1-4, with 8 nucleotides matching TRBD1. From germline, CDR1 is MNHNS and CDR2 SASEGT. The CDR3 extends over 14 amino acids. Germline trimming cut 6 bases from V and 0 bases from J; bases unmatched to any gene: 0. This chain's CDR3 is CASRDRATNEKLFF. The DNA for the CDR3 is TGTGCCAGCAGGGACAGGGCAACTAATGAAAAACTGTTTTTT.

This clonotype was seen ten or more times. The CDR3 nucleotides read TGTGCCACCACCCGACGGGCGGGGAAGGCAGTCCAAGAGACCCAGTACTTC. Translated, it gives CATTRRAGKAVQETQYF. This rearrangement joins TRBV5-6 to TRBJ2-5, with D perhaps TRBD2 (6 bases). Germline V gene lookup returns CDR1 SGHDT and CDR2 YYEEEE. There are 17 residues in the CDR3. V lost 9 bases and J 1 base, leaving 25 bases between the germline ends.